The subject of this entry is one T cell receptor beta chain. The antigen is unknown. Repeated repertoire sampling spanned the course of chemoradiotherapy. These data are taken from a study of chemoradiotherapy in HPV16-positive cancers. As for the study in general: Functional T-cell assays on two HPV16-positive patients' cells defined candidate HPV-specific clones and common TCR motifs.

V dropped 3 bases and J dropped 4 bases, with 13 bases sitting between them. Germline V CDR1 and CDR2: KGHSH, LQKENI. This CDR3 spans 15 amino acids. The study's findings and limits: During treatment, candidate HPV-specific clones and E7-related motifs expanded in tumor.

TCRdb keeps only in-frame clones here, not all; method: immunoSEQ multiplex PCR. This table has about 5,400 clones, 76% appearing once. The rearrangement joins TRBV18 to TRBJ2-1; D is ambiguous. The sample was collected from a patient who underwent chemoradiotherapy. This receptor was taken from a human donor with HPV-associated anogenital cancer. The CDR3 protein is CASSPKSLSYNEQFF. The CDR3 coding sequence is TGTGCCAGCTCACCTAAATCCTTGTCTTACAATGAGCAGTTCTTC.